A selection of T cell receptor beta chains follows, all from one sample in a study of blood T cell repertoires in COVID-19. The assay was immunoSEQ multiplex PCR, and TCRdb's table has in-frame clones only and misses some. The sample consists of approximately 350,000 clones, roughly 90% of them appearing once. Sample: peripheral blood. The receptors here all came from a man in his forties with acute or convalescent COVID-19. Both conserved end residues are part of each CDR3. Fields, in order: V gene, J gene, CDR3 length, D gene, clone size, CDR3 DNA, CDR3 protein. A D gene is named only where the DNA matches it firmly. Clone size is shown for a subset of rows, as once, few, many or a class of expanded clone.

v_call: TRBV21-1; j_call: TRBJ2-7; cdr3_length: 17; d_call: -; clone_size: -; cdr3_nt: TGTGCCAGCAGCAAAGGGCTCCGAGGGATCCGGAACTACGAGCAGTACTTC; cdr3_aa: CASSKGLRGIRNYEQYF
v_call: TRBV18; j_call: TRBJ2-7; cdr3_length: 15; d_call: -; clone_size: -; cdr3_nt: TGTGCCAGCTCACCACAACGGGACATCACCCACGAGCAGTACTTC; cdr3_aa: CASSPQRDITHEQYF
v_call: TRBV2; j_call: TRBJ2-7; cdr3_length: 11; d_call: TRBD1; clone_size: -; cdr3_nt: TGTGCCAGCGGACAGGACTACGAGCAGTACTTC; cdr3_aa: CASGQDYEQYF
v_call: TRBV20-1; j_call: TRBJ2-3; cdr3_length: 16; d_call: TRBD1; clone_size: -; cdr3_nt: TGCAGTGCTAGTCGCCGGGACAGGGGGTGGAAAGATACGCAGTATTTT; cdr3_aa: CSASRRDRGWKDTQYF
v_call: TRBV5-6; j_call: TRBJ1-5; cdr3_length: 15; d_call: TRBD1; clone_size: -; cdr3_nt: TGTGCCAGCAGCTTGTGGGACAGCTGGAATCAGCCCCAGCATTTT; cdr3_aa: CASSLWDSWNQPQHF
v_call: TRBV3-1/TRBV3-2; j_call: TRBJ2-5; cdr3_length: 16; d_call: -; clone_size: few; cdr3_nt: TGTGCCAGCAGCCAACAGAGCGAGATACCAGTGTCGACCCAGTACTTC; cdr3_aa: CASSQQSEIPVSTQYF
v_call: TRBV6-5; j_call: TRBJ2-1; cdr3_length: 13; d_call: -; clone_size: -; cdr3_nt: TGTGCCAGCAGTTACTCGACGCGGAATGAGCAGTTCTTC; cdr3_aa: CASSYSTRNEQFF
v_call: TRBV3-1/TRBV3-2; j_call: TRBJ1-1; cdr3_length: 14; d_call: -; clone_size: -; cdr3_nt: TGTGCCAGCAGCCAAGATCACGGGAACACTGAAGCTTTCTTT; cdr3_aa: CASSQDHGNTEAFF
v_call: TRBV5-1; j_call: TRBJ1-3; cdr3_length: 14; d_call: -; clone_size: -; cdr3_nt: TGCGCCAAACGATTTCCGACAGAAAGAAACACCATATATTTT; cdr3_aa: CAKRFPTERNTIYF
v_call: TRBV6-5; j_call: TRBJ2-1; cdr3_length: 15; d_call: TRBD2; clone_size: -; cdr3_nt: TGTGCCAGCAGTTTCGGACTAGCGGGGGGTAATGAGCAGTTCTTC; cdr3_aa: CASSFGLAGGNEQFF
v_call: TRBV6-5; j_call: TRBJ2-1; cdr3_length: 14; d_call: TRBD2; clone_size: -; cdr3_nt: TGTGCCAGCCTAGGACTAGCGGGAGCCTGGGAGCAGTTCTTC; cdr3_aa: CASLGLAGAWEQFF
v_call: TRBV4-1; j_call: TRBJ1-4; cdr3_length: 14; d_call: TRBD1; clone_size: once; cdr3_nt: TGCGCCAGCAGCCAACAAGGGACAGACGAAAAACTGTTTTTT; cdr3_aa: CASSQQGTDEKLFF
v_call: TRBV27; j_call: TRBJ2-1; cdr3_length: 17; d_call: TRBD2; clone_size: few; cdr3_nt: TGTGCCAGCAGTTTGAGCCGGGGGAGGGCGTGGGGGTATGAGCAGTTCTTC; cdr3_aa: CASSLSRGRAWGYEQFF
v_call: TRBV11-2; j_call: TRBJ2-1; cdr3_length: 16; d_call: TRBD1; clone_size: -; cdr3_nt: TGTGCCAGCAGTCTTAACCAAGGGGGCAATAACAATGAGCAGTTCTTC; cdr3_aa: CASSLNQGGNNNEQFF
v_call: TRBV28; j_call: TRBJ2-1; cdr3_length: 20; d_call: TRBD2; clone_size: -; cdr3_nt: TGTGCCAGCAGTTTACCCCCCGGGAGCGGGACGTTAAGCTCCTACAATGAGCAGTTCTTC; cdr3_aa: CASSLPPGSGTLSSYNEQFF
v_call: TRBV5-1; j_call: TRBJ2-3; cdr3_length: 13; d_call: TRBD1; clone_size: -; cdr3_nt: TGCGCCAGCAGCTCCGAGACAGGGAATAGCCAGTATTTT; cdr3_aa: CASSSETGNSQYF
v_call: TRBV11-2; j_call: TRBJ2-2; cdr3_length: 17; d_call: TRBD2; clone_size: -; cdr3_nt: TGTGCCAGCAGCTTCTTCGGACTAGCGGGAGCCCCCGGGGAGCTGTTTTTT; cdr3_aa: CASSFFGLAGAPGELFF
v_call: TRBV4-2; j_call: TRBJ2-7; cdr3_length: 13; d_call: -; clone_size: -; cdr3_nt: TGTGCCAGCAGCCAAGATCTCAGGGTAGGGCAGTACTTC; cdr3_aa: CASSQDLRVGQYF
v_call: TRBV28; j_call: TRBJ2-1; cdr3_length: 15; d_call: TRBD2; clone_size: -; cdr3_nt: TGTGCCAGCAGCACGGGACTAGCGGGGCTCAATGAGCAGTTCTTC; cdr3_aa: CASSTGLAGLNEQFF
v_call: TRBV28; j_call: TRBJ1-1; cdr3_length: 15; d_call: -; clone_size: few; cdr3_nt: TGTGCCAGCAGGCGTTATGGGGCCATGAACACTGAAGCTTTCTTT; cdr3_aa: CASRRYGAMNTEAFF
v_call: TRBV29-1; j_call: TRBJ2-1; cdr3_length: 10; d_call: -; clone_size: -; cdr3_nt: TGCAGCGTTGAGAGTGGTGGGCAGTTCTTC; cdr3_aa: CSVESGGQFF
v_call: TRBV27; j_call: TRBJ2-1; cdr3_length: 16; d_call: TRBD2; clone_size: -; cdr3_nt: TGTGCCAGCAGTTTAGCTAGCGGGGGGGTTTACAATGAGCAGTTCTTC; cdr3_aa: CASSLASGGVYNEQFF
v_call: TRBV7-9; j_call: TRBJ1-1; cdr3_length: 16; d_call: -; clone_size: -; cdr3_nt: TGTGCCAGCAGCTTAAGTCTACTGGGGCCTAACACTGAAGCTTTCTTT; cdr3_aa: CASSLSLLGPNTEAFF
v_call: TRBV19; j_call: TRBJ1-5; cdr3_length: 15; d_call: TRBD1; clone_size: -; cdr3_nt: TGTGCCAGTACCTCCGGGACAGGGAGAAGTCAGCCCCAGCATTTT; cdr3_aa: CASTSGTGRSQPQHF
v_call: TRBV6-6; j_call: TRBJ1-6; cdr3_length: 14; d_call: -; clone_size: -; cdr3_nt: TGTGCCAGCAGTTCGAGCTCCTATAATTCACCCCTCCACTTT; cdr3_aa: CASSSSSYNSPLHF
v_call: TRBV4-3; j_call: TRBJ2-1; cdr3_length: 19; d_call: TRBD2; clone_size: -; cdr3_nt: TGCGCCAGCAGCCAAGGTACCCCTAGCGGGGGGGGAAAGGGCAATGAGCAGTTCTTC; cdr3_aa: CASSQGTPSGGGKGNEQFF
v_call: TRBV2; j_call: TRBJ2-1; cdr3_length: 15; d_call: TRBD1; clone_size: -; cdr3_nt: TGTGCCAGCAGTTCCGTGATCGACAGGGACAATGAGCAGTTCTTC; cdr3_aa: CASSSVIDRDNEQFF
v_call: TRBV5-1; j_call: TRBJ2-1; cdr3_length: 15; d_call: TRBD2; clone_size: -; cdr3_nt: TGCGCCAGCAGCTCTCTAGCGGGATCCTACAATGAGCAGTTCTTC; cdr3_aa: CASSSLAGSYNEQFF
v_call: TRBV6-5; j_call: TRBJ2-3; cdr3_length: 15; d_call: TRBD2; clone_size: -; cdr3_nt: TGTGCCAGCAGTTACTCGATCAGGGAGGGAGATACGCAGTATTTT; cdr3_aa: CASSYSIREGDTQYF
v_call: TRBV7-2; j_call: TRBJ1-3; cdr3_length: 15; d_call: -; clone_size: -; cdr3_nt: TGTGCCAGCAGCTTAGTTAGTGAGTCTGGAAACACCATATATTTT; cdr3_aa: CASSLVSESGNTIYF
v_call: TRBV27; j_call: TRBJ2-7; cdr3_length: 17; d_call: -; clone_size: -; cdr3_nt: TGTGCCAGCAGTTCATACAGGGAGAGTCTAAGCTCCTACGAGCAGTACTTC; cdr3_aa: CASSSYRESLSSYEQYF
v_call: TRBV3-1/TRBV3-2; j_call: TRBJ1-2; cdr3_length: 16; d_call: -; clone_size: -; cdr3_nt: TGTGCCAGCAGCCAAGATCCAGGGGCCGCTAACTATGGCTACACCTTC; cdr3_aa: CASSQDPGAANYGYTF
v_call: TRBV29-1; j_call: TRBJ1-4; cdr3_length: 15; d_call: -; clone_size: -; cdr3_nt: TGCAGCGTTAGGAGCGACGGGACTGATAATGAAAAACTGTTTTTT; cdr3_aa: CSVRSDGTDNEKLFF
v_call: TRBV6-5; j_call: TRBJ2-3; cdr3_length: 15; d_call: -; clone_size: once; cdr3_nt: TGTGCCAGCAGTTACACCCACTCTACCACAGATACGCAGTATTTT; cdr3_aa: CASSYTHSTTDTQYF
v_call: TRBV7-2; j_call: TRBJ2-7; cdr3_length: 13; d_call: TRBD2; clone_size: -; cdr3_nt: TGTGCCAGCACCCCTCAACCGGGGGGCGAGCAGTACTTC; cdr3_aa: CASTPQPGGEQYF
v_call: TRBV18; j_call: TRBJ1-2; cdr3_length: 15; d_call: -; clone_size: -; cdr3_nt: TGTGCCAGCTCGCTGAGACGGACTCGGGACTATGGCTACACCTTC; cdr3_aa: CASSLRRTRDYGYTF
v_call: TRBV4-3; j_call: TRBJ2-4; cdr3_length: 18; d_call: TRBD1; clone_size: -; cdr3_nt: TGCGCCAGCAGCCAAGAACGGACAGGGGCGGGAGCCAAAAACATTCAGTACTTC; cdr3_aa: CASSQERTGAGAKNIQYF
v_call: TRBV6-5; j_call: TRBJ1-1; cdr3_length: 14; d_call: -; clone_size: -; cdr3_nt: TGTGCCAGCATTAAGCTCGACAGACACACTGAAGCTTTCTTT; cdr3_aa: CASIKLDRHTEAFF
v_call: TRBV27; j_call: TRBJ1-4; cdr3_length: 16; d_call: TRBD1; clone_size: once; cdr3_nt: TGTGCCAGCAGTTTATATAGGGGGCGGACTAATGAAAAACTGTTTTTT; cdr3_aa: CASSLYRGRTNEKLFF
v_call: TRBV5-1; j_call: TRBJ1-2; cdr3_length: 13; d_call: TRBD1; clone_size: -; cdr3_nt: TGCGCCAGCAGCTTGGAGACAGGGGTTGGCTACACCTTC; cdr3_aa: CASSLETGVGYTF
v_call: TRBV3-1/TRBV3-2; j_call: TRBJ2-5; cdr3_length: 17; d_call: TRBD2; clone_size: -; cdr3_nt: TGTGCCAGCAGCCACTACAAGAGCGGGAGGAACCAAGAGACCCAGTACTTC; cdr3_aa: CASSHYKSGRNQETQYF